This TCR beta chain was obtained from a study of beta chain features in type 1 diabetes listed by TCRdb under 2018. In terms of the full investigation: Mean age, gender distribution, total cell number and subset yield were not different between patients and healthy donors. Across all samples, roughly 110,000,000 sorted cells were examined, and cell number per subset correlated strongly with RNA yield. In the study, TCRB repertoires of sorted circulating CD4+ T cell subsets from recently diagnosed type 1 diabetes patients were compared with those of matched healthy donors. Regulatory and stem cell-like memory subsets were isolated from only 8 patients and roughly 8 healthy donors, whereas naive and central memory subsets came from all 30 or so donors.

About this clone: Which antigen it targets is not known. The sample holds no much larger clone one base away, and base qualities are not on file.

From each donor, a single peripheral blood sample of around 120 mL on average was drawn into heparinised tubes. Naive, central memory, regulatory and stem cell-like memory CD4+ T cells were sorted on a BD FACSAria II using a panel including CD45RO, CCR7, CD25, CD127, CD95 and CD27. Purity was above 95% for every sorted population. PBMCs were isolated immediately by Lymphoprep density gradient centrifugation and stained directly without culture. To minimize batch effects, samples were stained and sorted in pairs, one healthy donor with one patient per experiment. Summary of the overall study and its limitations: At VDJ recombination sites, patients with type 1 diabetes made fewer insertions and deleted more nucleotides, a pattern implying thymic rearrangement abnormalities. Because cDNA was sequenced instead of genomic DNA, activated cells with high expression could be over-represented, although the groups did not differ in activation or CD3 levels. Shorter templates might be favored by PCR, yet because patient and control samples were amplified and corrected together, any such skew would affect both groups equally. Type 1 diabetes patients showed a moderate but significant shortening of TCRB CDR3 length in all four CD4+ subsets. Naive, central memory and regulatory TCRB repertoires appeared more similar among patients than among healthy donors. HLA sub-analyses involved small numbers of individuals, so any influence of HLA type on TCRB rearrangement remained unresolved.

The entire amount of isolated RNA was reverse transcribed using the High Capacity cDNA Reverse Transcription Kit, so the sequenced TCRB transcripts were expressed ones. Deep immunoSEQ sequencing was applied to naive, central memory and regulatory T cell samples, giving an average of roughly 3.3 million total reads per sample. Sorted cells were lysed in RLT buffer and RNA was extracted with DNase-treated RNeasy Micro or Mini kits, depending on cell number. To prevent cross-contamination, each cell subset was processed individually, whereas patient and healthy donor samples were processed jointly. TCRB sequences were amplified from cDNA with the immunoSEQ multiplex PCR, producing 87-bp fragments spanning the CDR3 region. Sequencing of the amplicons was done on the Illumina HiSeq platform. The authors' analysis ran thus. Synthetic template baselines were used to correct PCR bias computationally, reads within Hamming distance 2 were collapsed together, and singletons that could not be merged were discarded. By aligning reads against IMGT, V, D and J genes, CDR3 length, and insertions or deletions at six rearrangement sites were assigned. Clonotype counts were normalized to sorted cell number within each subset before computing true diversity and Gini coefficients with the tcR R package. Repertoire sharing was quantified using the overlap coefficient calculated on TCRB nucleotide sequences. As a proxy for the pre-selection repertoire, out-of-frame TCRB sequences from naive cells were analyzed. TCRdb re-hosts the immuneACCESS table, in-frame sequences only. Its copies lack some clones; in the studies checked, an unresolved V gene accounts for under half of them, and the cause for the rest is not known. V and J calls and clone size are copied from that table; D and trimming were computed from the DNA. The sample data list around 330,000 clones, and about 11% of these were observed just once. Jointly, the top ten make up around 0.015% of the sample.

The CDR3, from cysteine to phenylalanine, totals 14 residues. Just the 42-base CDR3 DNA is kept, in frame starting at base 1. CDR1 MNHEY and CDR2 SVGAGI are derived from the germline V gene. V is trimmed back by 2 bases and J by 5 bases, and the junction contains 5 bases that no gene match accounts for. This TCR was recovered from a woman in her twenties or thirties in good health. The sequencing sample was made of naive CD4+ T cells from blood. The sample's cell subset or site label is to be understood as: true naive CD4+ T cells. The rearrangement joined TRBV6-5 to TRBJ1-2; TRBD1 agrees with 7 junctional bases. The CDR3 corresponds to CASSYSSGQYGYTF. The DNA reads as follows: TGTGCCAGCAGTTACAGTTCGGGACAGTATGGCTACACCTTC.